Listed here are 24 T cell receptor beta chains from one sample, sequenced in a study of human versus mouse CDR3 diversity and MHC coevolution. Here immunoSEQ multiplex PCR was the method, and the copy in TCRdb shows in-frame clones only, minus some. This sample has some 80,000 clones, with around 90% found just once. The material sequenced was naive CD4+ T cells from blood. Subset: CD45RO-negative CD62L-positive naive CD4 T cells. The receptors come from a person aged 30-69 years in good health.

The rearrangement uses TRBV5-4 and TRBJ2-1, with 11 bases matching TRBD2. The CDR3 is 17 residues long. From germline, CDR1 is SGHNT and CDR2 YYREEE (reference sequence). V lost 1 base, J lost 1 base, and 4 bases stayed unmatched. The DNA for the CDR3 is TGTGCCAGCAGCTTGTTTAGCGGGGGGGAATCCTACAATGAGCAGTTCTTC. It specifies CASSLFSGGESYNEQFF.

This clone occurred once. This CDR3 reads CASSLSDIYEQYF. The CDR3 DNA reads TGTGCCAGCTCACTGTCAGACATCTACGAGCAGTACTTC. The genes are TRBV18 and TRBJ2-7; D gene unclear. The CDR3 has 13 residues. V was shortened by 4 bases and J by 3 bases, with 10 bases between the two germline ends. Per germline, CDR1 KGHSH and CDR2 LQKENI.

The rearrangement links TRBV2 to TRBJ2-1, with 13 bases aligning to TRBD2. The CDR3 has 15 amino acids. J lost 9 bases, V lost 6 bases, and 8 bases had no gene match. Germline CDR1 and CDR2: SNHLY and FYNNEI. The CDR3 nucleotides read TGTGCCAGCAGACGACTAGCGGGGGGACGAGGTGAGCAGTTCTTC. Its translation is CASRRLAGGRGEQFF.

This sequence joins TRBV6-5 and TRBJ2-7; 8 bases agree with TRBD2. CDR1 and CDR2 from the germline V gene are MNHEY and SVGAGI. After removal of 2 bases from V and 7 bases from J, the junction contained 7 bases not matched to a gene. The CDR3 runs to 14 residues. CDR3 coding DNA: TGTGCCAGCAGTTACGGCGGGAGGTCGGGAGAGCAGTACTTC. It specifies CASSYGGRSGEQYF.

This chain joins TRBV7-9 and TRBJ2-4; D is unresolved. Between the trimmed V and J ends, which lost 1 base and 0 bases, there was a span of 13 bases. CDR1 and CDR2 from the germline V gene are SEHNR and FQNEAQ (reference sequence). The CDR3 length is 17 residues. The CDR3 DNA follows: TGTGCCAGCAGCTTAGTGGTTACAGCTATAGCCAAAAACATTCAGTACTTC. Translating gives CASSLVVTAIAKNIQYF.

This chain uses TRBV6-5 with TRBJ2-1; 11 bases map to TRBD2. Germline assignment: CDR1 MNHEY and CDR2 SVGAGI. The V gene end was trimmed by 5 bases and the J gene end by 7 bases; junction bases not matched to a gene: 4. The CDR3 contains 14 residues. The CDR3 DNA follows: TGTGCCAGCAGTCGACTAGCGGGGAGGAATGAGCAGTTCTTC. This gives the protein CASSRLAGRNEQFF.

This sequence joins TRBV5-1 and TRBJ2-7, with 8 positions matching TRBD2. This CDR3 contains 17 residues. Germline V gene sequence: CDR1 SGHRS, CDR2 YFSETQ. J lost 3 bases, V lost 2 bases, and 13 bases had no gene match. The CDR3 DNA reads TGCGCCAGCAGCTTCCTGGGCAGCGGGGGCTTTCACTACGAGCAGTACTTC. Protein: CASSFLGSGGFHYEQYF.

This sequence joins TRBV6-1 and TRBJ2-2; 9 positions agree with TRBD1. From germline, CDR1 is MNHNS and CDR2 SASEGT. Unmatched junction bases numbered 7, after V lost 8 bases and J lost 6 bases. The CDR3 totals 14 residues. The CDR3 is CASFTGQGAGELFF. CDR3 in DNA: TGTGCCAGCTTTACGGGACAGGGAGCCGGGGAGCTGTTTTTT.

The CDR3 sequence is CASTLGTSVGGEQYF. CDR3 coding DNA: TGTGCCAGCACCCTGGGGACTAGCGTAGGAGGCGAGCAGTACTTC. The chain joins TRBV2 to TRBJ2-7; 10 bases line up with TRBD2. This CDR3 is built from 15 residues. Germline assignment: CDR1 SNHLY and CDR2 FYNNEI. The V gene end was trimmed by 7 bases and the J gene end by 6 bases; junction bases not matched to a gene: 12. Together with reference TRBV2 and TRBJ2-7, the CDR3 gives the full variable domain: EPEVTQTPSHQVTQMGQEVILRCVPISNHLYFYWYRQILGQKVEFLVSFYNNEISEKSEIFDDQFSVERPDGSNFTLKIRSTKLEDSAMYFCASTLGTSVGGEQYFGPGTRLTVT.

This CDR3 reads CACLAGEETQYF. DNA for the CDR3: TGTGCCTGTCTAGCGGGGGAAGAGACCCAGTACTTC. The chain carries TRBV30 and TRBJ2-5, with 10 bases lining up with TRBD2. The V and J ends lost 6 bases and 3 bases, in that order; junction bases with no gene match: 1. This CDR3 contains 12 residues. The V gene's germline CDR1 is GTSNPN and CDR2 SVGIG (reference sequence).

This sequence joins TRBV11-3 and TRBJ2-2; D may be TRBD1 (5 bases). CDR3 size: 19 residues. V lost 0 bases and J lost 8, with 25 bases in between. Germline-derived CDR1 and CDR2 are SGHNT and YENEEA. The CDR3 loop reads CASSLDRVGAYHRVGELFF. The CDR3, as DNA: TGTGCCAGCAGCTTAGATCGGGTAGGGGCCTACCATCGGGTAGGGGAGCTGTTTTTT.

Only one count was recorded for this clone. The gene calls are TRBV4-1 and TRBJ1-4; maybe TRBD1 (6 bases). CDR3 length: 15 amino acids. V was pared by 1 base and J by 5 bases, with 11 bases between. Germline CDR1 reads MGHRA; CDR2 reads YSYEKL. Written as DNA, the CDR3 is TGCGCCAGCAGCCAAGCGGGTACAGGGAATGAAAAACTGTTTTTT. Encoded protein: CASSQAGTGNEKLFF.

CDR3 DNA sequence: TGTGCCAGCAGCTTAGTGGCCAACAGAAACCGATCCTACGAGCAGTACTTC. It encodes CASSLVANRNRSYEQYF. The V call is TRBV11-2, the J call TRBJ2-7; no clear D. CDR1 and CDR2 from the germline V gene are SGHAT and FQNNGV. Trimming took 1 base from V and 1 from J, leaving 17 bases between them. The CDR3 has 17 residues. The full variable domain, with the rest looked up from reference TRBV11-2 and TRBJ2-7, is EAGVAQSPRYKIIEKRQSVAFWCNPISGHATLYWYQQILGQGPKLLIQFQNNGVVDDSQLPKDRFSAERLKGVDSTLKIQPAKLEDSAVYLCASSLVANRNRSYEQYFGPGTRLTVT.

This chain links TRBV9 with TRBJ2-1; 7 bases fit TRBD2. Losses at the gene ends were 3 bases for V and 2 bases for J; bases not matched to a gene: 5. In germline, CDR1 is SGDLS, CDR2 YYNGEE. This CDR3 has 15 amino acids. Here the CDR3 DNA reads TGTGCCAGCAGCGAAGGAGCGGGAACCTACAATGAGCAGTTCTTC. Translated, it gives CASSEGAGTYNEQFF.

The V call is TRBV27, the J call TRBJ2-5, with a weak D call TRBD2 (6 bases). CDR1 is MNHEY and CDR2 is SMNVEV in the germline V gene (reference sequence). Between the trimmed V and J ends, which lost 6 bases and 2 bases, there was a span of 19 bases. The CDR3 runs 16 residues. CDR3 sequence reads: CASRRVGAGRQETQYF. CDR3 coding DNA: TGTGCCAGCAGGAGGGTCGGGGCAGGGAGGCAAGAGACCCAGTACTTC.

This clone was seen a single time. The chain links TRBV5-1 to TRBJ2-1, with 7 bases lining up with TRBD1. V was pared by 4 bases and J by 5 bases, with 9 bases of the junction left unmatched. This CDR3 region has 15 residues. Per germline, CDR1 SGHRS and CDR2 YFSETQ. CDR3 sequence (DNA): TGCGCCAGCAGCCGTCGGACAGGAGCTCACAATGAGCAGTTCTTC. Protein: CASSRRTGAHNEQFF.

The rearrangement uses TRBV18 and TRBJ2-3; 10 nucleotides agree with TRBD1. With V trimmed by 6 bases and J by 6 bases, 3 bases remained unmatched. The germline gives CDR1 KGHSH, CDR2 LQKENI. The CDR3 runs 13 residues. The CDR3, as DNA: TGTGCCAGCTCGGCGGGACAGGGGGATACGCAGTATTTT. This gives the protein CASSAGQGDTQYF.

This rearrangement joins TRBV18 to TRBJ1-1; D uncertain. The V end lost 6 bases, the J end lost 1 base, and 12 bases lay between the germline ends. The CDR3 is 14 residues long. Looked up from germline, CDR1 is KGHSH and CDR2 is LQKENI. CDR3 DNA sequence: TGTGCCAGCTCTCCCCCAGATCAGAACACTGAAGCTTTCTTT. This sequence encodes CASSPPDQNTEAFF.

This chain connects TRBV19 to TRBJ2-7; TRBD2 agrees at 7 bases. This CDR3 has 14 residues. CDR1 is LNHDA, CDR2 SQIVND, per germline (reference sequence). The ends lost 8 bases at V and 0 bases at J; junction bases unmatched: 7. CDR3 coding DNA: TGTGCCAGTTCCGGGACTACAAACTCCTACGAGCAGTACTTC. This sequence encodes CASSGTTNSYEQYF.

The chain combines TRBV5-4 with TRBJ1-2, with TRBD1 as a possible D gene (6 bases). CDR3 length equals 14 residues. From germline, CDR1 is SGHNT and CDR2 YYREEE (reference sequence). Deletions cut 0 bases from V and 4 bases from J, with 10 bases between. The CDR3: CASSLEGDAYGYTF. CDR3 in DNA: TGTGCCAGCAGCTTGGAGGGGGACGCCTATGGCTACACCTTC.

V is TRBV19 and J is TRBJ1-1, with 8 nucleotides matching TRBD1. Germline loops: CDR1 LNHDA, CDR2 SQIVND (reference sequence). This CDR3 contains 14 residues. The J segment lost 1 base and the V segment lost 5 bases, leaving 3 bases of the junction unmatched. CDR3 region: CASSADRGNTEAFF. For the CDR3, the DNA is TGTGCCAGTAGTGCCGACAGGGGGAACACTGAAGCTTTCTTT.

The CDR3 protein is CASSFSLAGDTQYF. The CDR3 bases are TGTGCCAGCAGTTTCAGTCTAGCGGGAGATACGCAGTATTTT. The chain couples TRBV28 to TRBJ2-3; 8 bases match TRBD2. Germline V lookup: CDR1 MDHEN, CDR2 SYDVKM. The length of the CDR3 is 14 residues. Losses at the gene ends were 3 bases for V and 5 bases for J; bases not matched to a gene: 4.

The chain combines TRBV28 with TRBJ1-2, with 7 bases that match TRBD1. V shed 8 bases and J 5 bases; nucleotides not matched to a gene: 2. This CDR3 is built from 11 residues. Germline loops: CDR1 MDHEN, CDR2 SYDVKM. Here the CDR3 DNA reads TGTGCCAGCCGGACAGGATATGGCTACACCTTC. It translates to CASRTGYGYTF.

This chain joins TRBV19 and TRBJ2-2, with TRBD1 identical over 8 bases. The CDR3 runs to 17 residues. Germline V gives CDR1 LNHDA, CDR2 SQIVND (reference sequence). J lost 2 bases, V lost 2 bases, and 7 bases had no gene match. The CDR3: CASSIYWQGANTGELFF. In DNA form, the CDR3 reads TGTGCCAGTAGTATATATTGGCAGGGGGCTAACACCGGGGAGCTGTTTTTT.